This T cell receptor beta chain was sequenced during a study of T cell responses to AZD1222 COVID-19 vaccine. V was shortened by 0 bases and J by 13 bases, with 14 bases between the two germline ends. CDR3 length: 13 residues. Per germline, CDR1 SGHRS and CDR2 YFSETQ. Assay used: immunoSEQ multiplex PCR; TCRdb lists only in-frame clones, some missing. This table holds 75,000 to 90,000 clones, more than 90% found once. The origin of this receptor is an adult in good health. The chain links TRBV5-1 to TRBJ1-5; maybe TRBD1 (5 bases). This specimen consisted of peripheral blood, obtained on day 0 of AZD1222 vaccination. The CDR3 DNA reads TGCGCCAGCAGCTTGGTAGGGGATACCGAACAGCATTTT. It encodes CASSLVGDTEQHF.